This TCR beta chain is drawn from a study of T cell changes during pregnancy in multiple sclerosis. Here immunoSEQ multiplex PCR was the method, and the copy in TCRdb shows in-frame clones only, minus some. The sample contains some 49,000 clones, almost 95% of which appear only once. This CDR3 is built from 16 residues. Germline CDR1 and CDR2: SGHRS and YFSETQ. Trimming took 0 bases from V and 15 from J; bases not matched to a gene: 17. This specimen was CD4+ T cells from peripheral blood mononuclear cells, taken in the second trimester of pregnancy. The sequence was collected from a female donor in good health, enrolled as a control in a pregnancy study. This sequence joins TRBV5-1 and TRBJ2-3; TRBD2 aligns across 9 bases. The DNA for the CDR3 is TGCGCCAGCAGCTTGGACGGCGGGGGGGGCGTACCAGCGATTTATTTT. Amino acids: CASSLDGGGGVPAIYF. The full variable domain, its missing parts supplied by reference TRBV5-1 and TRBJ2-3, is KAGVTQTPRYLIKTRGQQVTLSCSPISGHRSVSWYQQTPGQGLQFLFEYFSETQRNKGNFPGRFSGRQFSNSRSEMNVSTLELGDSALYLCASSLDGGGGVPAIYFGPGTRLTVL.